The clone carrying this T cell receptor (beta chain) showed up just once. The assay was immunoSEQ multiplex PCR, and TCRdb's table has in-frame clones only and misses some. The profile shows a few hundred thousand clones, around 87% of them singletons. The V and J ends lost 4 bases and 5 bases respectively, with 17 bases between them. The length of the CDR3 is 15 residues. The germline gives CDR1 KGHSH, CDR2 LQKENI. The sample originates from a study of blood T cell repertoires in COVID-19. The chain carries TRBV18 and TRBJ2-5; the D gene is possibly TRBD2 (5 bases). This receptor was taken from a woman aged 40 to 50 who had recovered from COVID-19. Sequencing used PBMCs or T cells enriched from blood (not recorded which). CDR3 residues: CASSLTTDSEETQYF. The CDR3 bases are TGTGCCAGCTCACTAACCACGGACTCCGAGGAGACCCAGTACTTC. The full variable domain, its missing parts supplied by reference TRBV18 and TRBJ2-5, is NAGVMQNPRHLVRRRGQEARLRCSPMKGHSHVYWYRQLPEEGLKFMVYLQKENIIDESGMPKERFSAEFPKEGPSILRIQQVVRGDSAAYFCASSLTTDSEETQYFGPGTRLLVL.